This note documents a single T cell receptor beta chain sequence. Antigen unknown. This may be a read error: a much more frequent sequence differs by one nucleotide. The data belong to a study of neurological immune-mediated disorders. Study observations and caveats: HTLV-1-associated myelopathy led in TCR clonal expansion, while multiple sclerosis ranked lowest, below healthy controls.

This CDR3 contains 12 residues. From germline, CDR1 is DFQATT and CDR2 SNEGSKA (reference sequence). Unmatched junction bases numbered 9, after V lost 7 bases and J lost 8 bases. The cDNA was generated through 5'RACE incorporating 10-nucleotide random UMIs. TCRdb reprocessed the 5' RACE reads via MiXCR and lists one record per CDR3 protein. The table includes about 59,000 distinct CDR3 sequences, roughly an eighth detected once. This sequence was found in a woman aged 60-75 years with HTLV-1-associated myelopathy (HAM/TSP). The sequenced sample was PBMCs. This sequence joins TRBV20-1 and TRBJ1-2, with 8 bases matching TRBD1. CDR3 region: CSVGVQGGGYTF. In DNA form, the CDR3 reads TGCAGTGTTGGAGTACAGGGGGGAGGCTACACCTTC.